Listed here are 3 T cell receptor beta chains from one sample, sequenced in a study of blood T cell repertoires in COVID-19. Assay: immunoSEQ multiplex PCR; the TCRdb copy retains only in-frame clones and omits some. The sample includes around 50,000 clones, 85% to 90% of them seen just once. Sequenced material: peripheral blood. The origin of the receptors is a man aged 60 to 69 with acute or convalescent COVID-19.

The gene calls are TRBV7-3 and TRBJ2-1; 7 bases align to TRBD2. The germline V gene has CDR1 SGHTA and CDR2 FQGTGA. The CDR3 is 14 amino acids. The J segment lost 6 bases and the V segment lost 4 bases, leaving 6 bases of the junction unmatched. CDR3 sequence: CASSSSGPANEQFF. The CDR3 coding sequence is TGTGCCAGCAGCTCTAGCGGCCCGGCCAATGAGCAGTTCTTC.

The gene calls are TRBV9 and TRBJ1-2; 8 nucleotides match TRBD1. Trimming removed 4 bases from V and 3 bases from J; junction bases left unmatched: 2. The CDR3 has 13 residues. Germline loops: CDR1 SGDLS, CDR2 YYNGEE. CDR3: CASSQTGDYGYTF. CDR3 DNA: TGTGCCAGCAGCCAGACAGGGGACTATGGCTACACCTTC.

This rearrangement joins TRBV2 to TRBJ1-5; D might be TRBD1 (6 bases). V was shortened by 8 bases and J by 10 bases, with 18 bases between the two germline ends. The CDR3 consists of 13 residues. CDR1 and CDR2 from the germline V gene are SNHLY and FYNNEI. The CDR3 nucleotides read TGTGCCAGCCGACAGGAATTGAACTCACCCCAGCATTTT. This translates into CASRQELNSPQHF.